A selection of T cell receptor beta chains follows, all from one sample in a study of CD8 T cells in ankylosing spondylitis. TCRdb ran MiXCR on the 5' RACE reads and lists one entry per CDR3 protein. The data contain 350,000 to 450,000 distinct CDR3 sequences, roughly a quarter of them singletons. Material for sequencing was blood, either unsorted or a sorted T cell fraction (not recorded which). These receptor sequences come from a male donor with ankylosing spondylitis. Each CDR3 is given without its conserved first and last residue.

V gene	CDR3 length	J gene	CDR3 protein
TRBV24-1	10	TRBJ2-1	ATSSKDNEQF
TRBV3-1	13	TRBJ1-4	ASSQAGQYNEKLF
TRBV20-1	13	TRBJ2-1	SARPGLAGFNEQF
TRBV7-6	13	TRBJ1-3	ASSDPRGRGNTIY
TRBV20-1	11	TRBJ1-2	SAGQGAAYGYT
TRBV5-1	12	TRBJ2-1	ASSLLSGRNEQF
TRBV27	13	TRBJ1-5	ASSRRTAENQPQH
TRBV11-2	12	TRBJ1-1	ASSPQRANTEAF
TRBV7-2	12	TRBJ2-7	ASSSRGPGYEQY
TRBV15	14	TRBJ2-1	ATRMGLGLAYNEQF
TRBV5-1	12	TRBJ2-1	ASSLVIGTNEQF
TRBV30	10	TRBJ2-1	AWSKHKDEQF
TRBV12-3/TRBV12-4	12	TRBJ2-2	ARSFGLNTGELF
TRBV7-2	14	TRBJ2-1	ASSLGTRYPDNEQF
TRBV5-1	12	TRBJ2-5	ASSLGRAEETQY
TRBV7-9	14	TRBJ2-5	ASSKGVSSGRETQY
TRBV28	12	TRBJ1-2	ASSSDQGAGGYT